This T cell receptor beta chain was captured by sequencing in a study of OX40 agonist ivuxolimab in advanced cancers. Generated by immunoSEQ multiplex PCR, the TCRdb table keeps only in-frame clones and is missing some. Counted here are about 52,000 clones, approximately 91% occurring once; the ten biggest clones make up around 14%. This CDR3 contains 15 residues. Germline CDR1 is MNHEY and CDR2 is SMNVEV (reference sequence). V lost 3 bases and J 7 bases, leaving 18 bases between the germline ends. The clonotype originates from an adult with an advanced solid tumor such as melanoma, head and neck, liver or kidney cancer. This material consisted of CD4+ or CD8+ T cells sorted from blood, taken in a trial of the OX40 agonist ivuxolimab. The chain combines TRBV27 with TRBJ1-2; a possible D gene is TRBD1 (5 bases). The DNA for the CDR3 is TGTGCCAGCAGTTTTGGGCTCATGGGTGGGGGTGGCTACACCTTC. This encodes CASSFGLMGGGGYTF.